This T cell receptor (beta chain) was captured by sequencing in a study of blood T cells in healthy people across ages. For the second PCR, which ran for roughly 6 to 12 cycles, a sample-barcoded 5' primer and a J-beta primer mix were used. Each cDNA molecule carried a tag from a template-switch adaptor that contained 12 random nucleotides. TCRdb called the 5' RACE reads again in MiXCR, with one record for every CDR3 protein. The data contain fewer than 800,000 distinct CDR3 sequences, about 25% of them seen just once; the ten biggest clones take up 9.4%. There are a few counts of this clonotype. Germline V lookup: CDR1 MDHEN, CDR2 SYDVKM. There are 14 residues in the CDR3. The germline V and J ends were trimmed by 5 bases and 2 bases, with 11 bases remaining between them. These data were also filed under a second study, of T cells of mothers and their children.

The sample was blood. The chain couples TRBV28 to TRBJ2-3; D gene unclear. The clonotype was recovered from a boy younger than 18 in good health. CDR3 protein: CASSGTHITDTQYF. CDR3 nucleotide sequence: TGTGCCAGCAGTGGCACCCACATCACAGATACGCAGTATTTT.